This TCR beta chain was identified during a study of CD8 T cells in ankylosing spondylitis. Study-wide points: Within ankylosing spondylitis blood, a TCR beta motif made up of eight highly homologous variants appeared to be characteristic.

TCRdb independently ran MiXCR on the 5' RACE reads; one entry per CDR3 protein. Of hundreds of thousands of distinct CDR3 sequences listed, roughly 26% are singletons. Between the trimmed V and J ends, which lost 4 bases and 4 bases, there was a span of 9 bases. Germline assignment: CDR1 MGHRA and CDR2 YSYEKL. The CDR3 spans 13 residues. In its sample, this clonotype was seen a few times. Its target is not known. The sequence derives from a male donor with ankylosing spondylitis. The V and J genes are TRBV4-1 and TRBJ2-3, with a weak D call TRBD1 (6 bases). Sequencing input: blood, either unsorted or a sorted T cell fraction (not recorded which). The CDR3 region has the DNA TGCGCCAGCAGCCCAGGGGCGGCAGATACGCAGTATTTT. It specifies CASSPGAADTQYF.